The 7 T cell receptor beta chains reported below all come from one sample, sequenced in a study of blood T cells in healthy people across ages. The use of a sample-barcoded 5' primer and a J-beta primer mix characterized a second PCR of about 7 to 12 cycles. TCRdb re-derived calls from the 5' RACE reads in MiXCR, one entry per CDR3 protein. The sample lists some 690,000 distinct CDR3 sequences, 22% occurring once. Sequencing input: blood. The receptors shown here come from a man between 65 and 79 years old in good health.

This clonotype was picked up many times. The chain joins TRBV14 to TRBJ1-4; 8 nucleotides agree with TRBD1. V trimming: 4 bases; J trimming: 4 bases; junction bases outside the gene matches: 5. This CDR3 contains 15 residues. The germline V gene has CDR1 SGHDN and CDR2 FVKESK. The CDR3 DNA is TGTGCCAGCAGCCTGAGGACAGGGCGTAATGAAAAACTGTTTTTT. Translating gives CASSLRTGRNEKLFF. Filled out from reference TRBV14 and TRBJ1-4, the complete variable domain reads EAGVTQFPSHSVIEKGQTVTLRCDPISGHDNLYWYRRVMGKEIKFLLHFVKESKQDESGMPNNRFLAERTGGTYSTLKVQPAELEDSGVYFCASSLRTGRNEKLFFGSGTQLSVL.

The chain carries TRBV20-1 and TRBJ1-2; D remains unclear. Germline CDR1 is DFQATT and CDR2 is SNEGSKA (reference sequence). The CDR3 consists of 13 residues. V was clipped by 0 bases and J by 3 bases, with 8 bases between them. In nucleotides, the CDR3 is TGCAGTGCTAGAGATCGCCAATACTATGGCTACACCTTC. Its protein is CSARDRQYYGYTF.

The V gene is TRBV5-1, the J gene TRBJ2-6; 8 positions agree with TRBD1. The V segment lost 0 bases and the J segment 0 bases; nucleotides outside the gene matches: 8. CDR1 and CDR2 from the germline V gene are SGHRS and YFSETQ. The CDR3 contains 19 residues. CDR3 nucleotide sequence: TGCGCCAGCAGCTTGGTCCAGGGGGCCGCGAGCTCTGGGGCCAACGTCCTGACTTTC. This gives the protein CASSLVQGAASSGANVLTF.

This clonotype was picked up a small number of times. Its ends do not fully match the called genes, so a read error is possible. The chain recombines TRBV20-1 with TRBJ2-2; D is perhaps TRBD1 or TRBD2 (6 bases each). The germline V gene encodes CDR1 DFQATT and CDR2 SNEGSKA (reference sequence). The CDR3 consists of 16 residues. This chain's CDR3 is CSARDPWGANTGGLFF. CDR3 bases: TGCAGTGCTAGAGATCCGTGGGGGGCAAACACCGGGGGGCTGTTTTTT.

The CDR3 sequence: CASSERDRGPNEQFF. As DNA, the CDR3 is TGTGCCAGCAGTGAAAGGGACAGGGGGCCAAATGAGCAGTTCTTC. The J gene is TRBJ2-5, the V gene TRBV6-1; 12 positions agree with TRBD1. Judging by the DNA end, TRBJ2-1 fits better; the J call may be wrong. The CDR3 is 15 amino acids. Germline CDR1 MNHNS, CDR2 SASEGT.

V is TRBV20-1 and J is TRBJ1-1; D call uncertain. This CDR3 is built from 14 residues. CDR1 and CDR2 from the germline V gene are DFQATT and SNEGSKA (reference sequence). Deletions cut 5 bases from V and 0 bases from J, with 13 bases between. The CDR3 DNA reads TGCAGTGCTCCCCAAGGGCAGTTGAACACTGAAGCTTTCTTT. Translation gives CSAPQGQLNTEAFF.

This chain links TRBV6-6 with TRBJ2-7, with 11 bases aligning to TRBD2. CDR1 is MNHNY and CDR2 is SVGAGI in the germline V gene (reference sequence). This CDR3 comprises 14 residues. The trim removed 6 bases at V and 4 bases at J, leaving 5 bases unmatched. The CDR3 region has the DNA TGTGCCAGCAGGATAGCGGGGGGGTCTTACGAGCAGTACTTC. It translates to CASRIAGGSYEQYF.